The count of the clone carrying this TCR beta chain is one. What it recognizes is unknown. This sample was taken from a study of graft-versus-host responses after intestinal transplantation. Germline V gene data show CDR1 as ENHRY and CDR2 as SYGVKD. This CDR3 spans 15 amino acids. Method: immunoSEQ multiplex PCR; TCRdb's copy keeps in-frame clones and lacks some. The table shows over 85,000 clones, with 90% to 95% occurring only once. The sample consisted of unstimulated CD4+ T cells sorted from spleen or lymph node cells, taken before transplant. The TCR sequence derives from a human donor who was the organ donor for an intestinal transplant. The chain uses TRBV10-3 and TRBJ2-5; 10 nucleotides line up with TRBD1. The J call could be wrong; TRBJ2-7 is a better fit for the DNA end. The CDR3 sequence is CAISEGQGVSYEQYF. In DNA form, the CDR3 reads TGTGCCATCAGTGAGGGACAGGGGGTCTCCTACGAGCAGTACTTC.